This TCR beta chain is from a study of T cell changes during pregnancy in multiple sclerosis. Germline V gene data show CDR1 as SNHLY and CDR2 as FYNNEI. This CDR3 is built from 16 residues. With 8 bases clipped from V and 1 base from J, the junction kept 12 bases outside the gene matches. Sequencing used immunoSEQ multiplex PCR; TCRdb keeps in-frame clones, though not all of them. The profile shows about 56,000 clones, about nine tenths of them singletons. The chain uses TRBV2 and TRBJ1-2; TRBD1 matches 8 bases. This clonotype originated in a female donor with multiple sclerosis, enrolled in a pregnancy study. The sample consisted of peripheral blood, taken after pregnancy. The CDR3 bases are TGTGCCAGCGAGGAGGACAGGGTCGCGCTTAACTATGGCTACACCTTC. As protein: CASEEDRVALNYGYTF.